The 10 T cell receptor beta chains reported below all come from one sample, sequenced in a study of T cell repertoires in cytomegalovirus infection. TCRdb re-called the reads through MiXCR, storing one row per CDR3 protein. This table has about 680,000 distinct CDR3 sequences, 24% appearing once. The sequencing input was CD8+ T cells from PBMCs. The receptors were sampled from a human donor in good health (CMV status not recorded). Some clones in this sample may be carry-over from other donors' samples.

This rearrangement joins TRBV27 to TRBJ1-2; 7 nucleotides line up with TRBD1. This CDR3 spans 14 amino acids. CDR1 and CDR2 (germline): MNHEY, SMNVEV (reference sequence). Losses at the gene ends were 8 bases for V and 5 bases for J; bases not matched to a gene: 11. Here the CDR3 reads CASGPSGGIYGYTF. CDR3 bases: TGTGCCAGCGGACCCTCAGGGGGAATTTATGGCTACACCTTC.

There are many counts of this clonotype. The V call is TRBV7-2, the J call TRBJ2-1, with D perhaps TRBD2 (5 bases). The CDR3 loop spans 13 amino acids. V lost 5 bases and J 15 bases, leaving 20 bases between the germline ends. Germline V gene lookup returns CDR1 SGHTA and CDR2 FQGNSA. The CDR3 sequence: CASSPGSPRYGFF. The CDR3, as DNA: TGTGCCAGCAGCCCGGGATCCCCCCGGTATGGGTTCTTC.

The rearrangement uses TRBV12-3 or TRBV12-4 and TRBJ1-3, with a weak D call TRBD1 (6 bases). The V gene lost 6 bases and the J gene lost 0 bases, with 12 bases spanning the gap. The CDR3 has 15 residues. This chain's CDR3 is CASSRGQFSGNTIYF. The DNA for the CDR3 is TGTGCCAGCAGCCGAGGACAGTTCTCTGGAAACACCATATATTTT.

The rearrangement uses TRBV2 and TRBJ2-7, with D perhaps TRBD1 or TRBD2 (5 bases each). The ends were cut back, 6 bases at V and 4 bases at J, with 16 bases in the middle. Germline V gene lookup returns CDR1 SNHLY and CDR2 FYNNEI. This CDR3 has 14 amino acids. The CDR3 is CASRDPGRPYEQYF. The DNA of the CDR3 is TGTGCCAGCAGAGATCCGGGACGGCCTTACGAGCAGTACTTC.

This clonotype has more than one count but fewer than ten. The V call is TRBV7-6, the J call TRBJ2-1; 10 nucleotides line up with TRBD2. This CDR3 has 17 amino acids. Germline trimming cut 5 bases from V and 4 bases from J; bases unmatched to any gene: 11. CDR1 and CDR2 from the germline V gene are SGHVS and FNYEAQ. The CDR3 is CASSPRGASGGYNEQFF. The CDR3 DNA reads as TGTGCCAGCAGCCCTCGGGGTGCTAGCGGGGGATACAATGAGCAGTTCTTC.

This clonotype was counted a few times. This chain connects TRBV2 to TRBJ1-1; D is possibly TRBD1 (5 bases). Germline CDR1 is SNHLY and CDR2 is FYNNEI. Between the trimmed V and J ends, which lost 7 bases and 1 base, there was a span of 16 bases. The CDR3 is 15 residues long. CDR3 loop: CASIGTGAGNTEAFF. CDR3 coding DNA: TGTGCCAGCATCGGAACTGGGGCAGGGAACACTGAAGCTTTCTTT. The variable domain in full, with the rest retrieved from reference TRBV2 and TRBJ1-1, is EPEVTQTPSHQVTQMGQEVILRCVPISNHLYFYWYRQILGQKVEFLVSFYNNEISEKSEIFDDQFSVERPDGSNFTLKIRSTKLEDSAMYFCASIGTGAGNTEAFFGQGTRLTVV.

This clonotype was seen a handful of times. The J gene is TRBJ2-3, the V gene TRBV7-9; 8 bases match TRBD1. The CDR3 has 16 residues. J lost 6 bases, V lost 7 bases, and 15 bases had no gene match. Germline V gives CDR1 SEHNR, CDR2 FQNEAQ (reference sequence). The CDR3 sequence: CASTTGTGYFPDTQYF. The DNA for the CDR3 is TGTGCCAGCACCACCGGGACAGGATATTTCCCGGATACGCAGTATTTT.

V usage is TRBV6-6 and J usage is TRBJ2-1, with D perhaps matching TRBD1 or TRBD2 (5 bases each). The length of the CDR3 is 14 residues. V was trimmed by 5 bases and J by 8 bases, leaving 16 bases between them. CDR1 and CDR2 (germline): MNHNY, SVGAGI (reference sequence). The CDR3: CASSLPIEGYEQFF. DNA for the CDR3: TGTGCCAGCAGTCTGCCGATTGAGGGGTATGAGCAGTTCTTC.

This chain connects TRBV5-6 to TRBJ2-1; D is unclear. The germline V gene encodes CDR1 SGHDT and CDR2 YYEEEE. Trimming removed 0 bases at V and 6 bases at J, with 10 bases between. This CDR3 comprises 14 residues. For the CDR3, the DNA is TGTGCCAGCAGCTTGGGCAGGCCCGCCAATGAGCAGTTCTTC. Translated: CASSLGRPANEQFF.

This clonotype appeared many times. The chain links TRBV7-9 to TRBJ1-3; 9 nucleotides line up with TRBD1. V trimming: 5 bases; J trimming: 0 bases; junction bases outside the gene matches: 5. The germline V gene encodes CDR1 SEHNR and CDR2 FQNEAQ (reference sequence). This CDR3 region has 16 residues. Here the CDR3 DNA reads TGTGCCAGCAGCATAGGGGGACAGGGCTCTGGAAACACCATATATTTT. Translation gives CASSIGGQGSGNTIYF.